A single TCR beta chain is shown here with its context. The V end lost 4 bases, the J end lost 1 base, and 16 bases lay between the germline ends. Germline V gene lookup returns CDR1 SNHLY and CDR2 FYNNEI. The CDR3 loop spans 16 amino acids. The sample comes from a study of shared T cell receptors in the human thymus. Assay: immunoSEQ multiplex PCR; the TCRdb copy retains only in-frame clones and omits some. The sample lists some 760,000 clones, 75% to 90% occurring once. The same sample was also studied in work on human thymus T cells. That investigation notes: Thymic tissue was derived from resections collected during corrective heart surgery. Related studies found that unrelated individuals share highly overlapping thymic repertoires.

The specimen was thymocytes. V is TRBV2 and J is TRBJ1-1, with a tentative D call TRBD1 (5 bases). This receptor was identified in a girl under three years old with a congenital heart defect. CDR3 protein: CASSVMKGRSNTEAFF. The CDR3 DNA reads TGTGCCAGCAGTGTGATGAAGGGGCGATCGAACACTGAAGCTTTCTTT. Using reference TRBV2 and TRBJ1-1 for the parts outside the CDR3, the full variable domain is EPEVTQTPSHQVTQMGQEVILRCVPISNHLYFYWYRQILGQKVEFLVSFYNNEISEKSEIFDDQFSVERPDGSNFTLKIRSTKLEDSAMYFCASSVMKGRSNTEAFFGQGTRLTVV.